One sample yielded the 30 T cell receptor beta chains listed below, sequenced in a study of Ad26.COV2.S vaccination and SARS-CoV-2 variants. Sequencing used immunoSEQ multiplex PCR; TCRdb keeps in-frame clones, though not all of them. In the table there are about 350,000 clones, roughly 91% of which are singletons. The treatment is: 15 to 20 received Ad26.COV2.S at low or high dose, single or two shots; 5 received placebo; per-sample allocation not given. The study sampled participants on day 63 after the first vaccine or placebo injection. Sequenced material: peripheral blood, taken in a trial of Ad26.COV2.S vaccine versus placebo. These receptors came from a person aged 18-60 years who received the Ad26.COV2.S COVID-19 vaccine or a placebo.

The V gene is TRBV10-2, the J gene TRBJ1-2; possible D gene TRBD1, 5 bases. Germline V lookup: CDR1 WSHSY, CDR2 SAAADI. Trimming removed 2 bases at V and 4 bases at J, with 8 bases between. This CDR3 is built from 13 residues. The CDR3: CASSEAGPYGYTF. The CDR3 coding sequence is TGCGCCAGCAGTGAGGCAGGGCCCTATGGCTACACCTTC.

The chain recombines TRBV9 with TRBJ1-1; no clear D. The CDR3 sequence is 14 residues long. Germline CDR1 reads SGDLS; CDR2 reads YYNGEE. The V end was cut by 3 bases, the J end by 1 base, with 10 bases between. The CDR3 sequence: CASSAQQSNTEAFF. In DNA, the CDR3 is TGTGCCAGCAGCGCCCAACAATCGAACACTGAAGCTTTCTTT.

The chain joins TRBV18 to TRBJ1-1, with D maybe TRBD1 (5 bases). Per the germline V gene, CDR1 is KGHSH and CDR2 is LQKENI. This CDR3 has 14 amino acids. Trimming cost V 3 bases and J 0 bases, with 8 bases left between them. Here the CDR3 DNA reads TGTGCCAGCTCACCCGCGACAGTGAACACTGAAGCTTTCTTT. This encodes CASSPATVNTEAFF.

The V gene is TRBV4-2, the J gene TRBJ2-2; D not resolved. The V end was cut by 0 bases, the J end by 7 bases, with 6 bases between. The germline V gene has CDR1 LGHNA and CDR2 YNFKEQ. CDR3 size: 13 residues. CDR3 residues: CASSQEEGGELFF. The CDR3 nucleotides are TGTGCCAGCAGCCAAGAAGAAGGCGGGGAGCTGTTTTTT.

This chain links TRBV10-3 with TRBJ2-7, with D perhaps TRBD2 (6 bases). The germline V and J ends were trimmed by 3 bases and 4 bases, with 7 bases remaining between them. The germline V gene has CDR1 ENHRY and CDR2 SYGVKD. This CDR3 region has 12 residues. The chain's CDR3 is CAISEAGYEQYF. CDR3 nucleotides: TGTGCCATCAGTGAAGCGGGTTACGAGCAGTACTTC.

This clone showed up just a few times. The rearrangement uses TRBV10-3 and TRBJ1-6; 8 bases are a match to TRBD1. In germline, CDR1 is ENHRY, CDR2 SYGVKD. The length of the CDR3 is 14 residues. Trimming took 4 bases from V and 7 from J; bases not matched to a gene: 3. CDR3 sequence: CAISGTGYNSPLHF. CDR3 bases: TGTGCCATCAGTGGGACAGGGTACAATTCACCCCTCCACTTT.

V usage is TRBV30 and J usage is TRBJ1-1, with 8 bases matching TRBD1. Trimming removed 3 bases from V and 2 bases from J; junction bases left unmatched: 5. In germline, CDR1 is GTSNPN, CDR2 SVGIG (reference sequence). This CDR3 comprises 14 residues. The CDR3 here is CAWSLGTGNTEAFF. In DNA, the CDR3 is TGTGCCTGGAGCTTAGGGACAGGAAACACTGAAGCTTTCTTT.

The chain recombines TRBV9 with TRBJ2-1; a weak D match, TRBD2 (7 bases). V shed 0 bases and J shed 8 bases, with 15 bases lying between them. Germline-derived CDR1 and CDR2 are SGDLS and YYNGEE. The CDR3 sequence is 15 residues long. CDR3 residues: CASSVATGGGDEQFF. DNA of the CDR3: TGTGCCAGCAGCGTAGCGACGGGGGGCGGCGATGAGCAGTTCTTC.

The rearrangement links TRBV7-9 to TRBJ2-3; D is uncertain. Germline V gives CDR1 SEHNR, CDR2 FQNEAQ (reference sequence). The CDR3 has 12 residues. Trimming cost V 5 bases and J 4 bases, with 7 bases left between them. The CDR3 region is CASSVLADTQYF. As DNA, the CDR3 is TGTGCCAGCAGCGTTCTTGCAGATACGCAGTATTTT.

The chain uses TRBV19 and TRBJ1-1; 9 positions agree with TRBD1. The germline gives CDR1 LNHDA, CDR2 SQIVND (reference sequence). After removal of 7 bases from V and 6 bases from J, the junction contained 15 bases not matched to a gene. The CDR3 is made up of 16 amino acids. CDR3 DNA sequence: TGTGCCAGTATTACGATGACAGGGGGAAACCCCTCTGAAGCTTTCTTT. Protein sequence: CASITMTGGNPSEAFF.

CDR3 DNA sequence: TGCGCCAGCAGTCTAAGGCTAGCGGGGGGCTCGAGCTCCTACAATGAGCAGTTCTTC. Encoded protein: CASSLRLAGGSSSYNEQFF. The chain joins TRBV23-1 to TRBJ2-1; 11 nucleotides line up with TRBD2. TRBV23-1 is an open reading frame whose function is uncertain. The CDR3 is 19 amino acids. V lost 4 bases, J lost 0 bases, and 11 bases stayed unmatched.

The chain is built from TRBV7-8 and TRBJ1-1; TRBD1 is a possible D gene (5 bases). With 1 base removed from V and 11 bases from J, the gap between germline ends came to 17 bases. Germline lookup yields CDR1 SGHVS and CDR2 FQNEAQ. The CDR3 has 14 residues. In nucleotides, the CDR3 is TGTGCCAGCAGCTTAGGTGGGGGAAGCCTGGGGGCTTTCTTT. It specifies CASSLGGGSLGAFF.

The chain is built from TRBV6-5 and TRBJ1-1; the D is unclear. V was cut by 6 bases and J by 3 bases, with 14 bases left in between. Germline CDR1 reads MNHEY; CDR2 reads SVGAGI. This CDR3 spans 14 amino acids. The CDR3 loop is CASSLVIGDTEAFF. In DNA, the CDR3 is TGTGCCAGCAGCCTGGTAATCGGGGACACTGAAGCTTTCTTT.

The CDR3 protein is CASSVRQQETQYF. The CDR3 DNA is TGTGCCAGTAGTGTCAGACAGCAAGAGACCCAGTACTTC. The V call is TRBV19, the J call TRBJ2-5, with D perhaps matching TRBD1 (5 bases). Germline lookup yields CDR1 LNHDA and CDR2 SQIVND (reference sequence). Trimming left V 5 bases short and J 2 bases short, with 9 bases between. The length of the CDR3 is 13 residues.

This sequence joins TRBV7-9 and TRBJ1-3; D is perhaps TRBD1 (5 bases). The germline gives CDR1 SEHNR, CDR2 FQNEAQ (reference sequence). The germline V and J ends were trimmed by 3 bases and 2 bases, with 14 bases remaining between them. This CDR3 is 16 amino acids long. This chain's CDR3 is CASSLYRLEAGNTIYF. CDR3 nucleotide sequence: TGTGCCAGCAGCTTGTACAGGCTAGAAGCTGGAAACACCATATATTTT.

This clone was observed a few times. V usage is TRBV2 and J usage is TRBJ1-2; tentative D call: TRBD1 (5 bases). V was shortened by 7 bases and J by 2 bases, with 11 bases between the two germline ends. The length of the CDR3 is 13 residues. CDR1 is SNHLY and CDR2 is FYNNEI in the germline V gene. The CDR3 loop reads CASKADSNYGYTF. CDR3 sequence (DNA): TGTGCCAGCAAGGCCGACAGCAACTATGGCTACACCTTC.

The chain joins TRBV6-2 or TRBV6-3 to TRBJ2-6; D gene unclear. Per the germline V gene, CDR1 is MNHEY and CDR2 is SVGEGT. The germline V and J ends were trimmed by 0 bases and 1 base, with 4 bases remaining between them. The CDR3 sequence is 15 residues long. CDR3 DNA: TGTGCCAGCAGTTACTCCCAGTCTGGGGCCAACGTCCTGACTTTC. It specifies CASSYSQSGANVLTF.

The chain recombines TRBV6-1 with TRBJ2-7; 10 bases agree with TRBD2. This CDR3 is 15 amino acids long. The V and J ends lost 1 base and 10 bases, in that order; junction bases with no gene match: 10. CDR1 is MNHNS and CDR2 is SASEGT in the germline V gene. CDR3 bases: TGTGCCAGCAGTGAAGGAGTTAGCGGGGGGTACGGCCAGTACTTC. Encoded protein: CASSEGVSGGYGQYF.

The chain combines TRBV10-3 with TRBJ1-2; a possible D gene is TRBD1 (6 bases). The CDR3 extends over 12 amino acids. Germline V gene sequence: CDR1 ENHRY, CDR2 SYGVKD. V gave up 4 bases and J gave up 6 bases, with 9 bases separating them. The CDR3 nucleotides are TGTGCCATCAGTGCGGACAGTAATGGCTACACCTTC. It is translated as CAISADSNGYTF.

In its sample, this clone was seen once. This chain joins TRBV5-1 and TRBJ2-2, with 7 bases fitting TRBD1. V was pared by 1 base and J by 1 base, with 10 bases of the junction left unmatched. Germline-derived CDR1 and CDR2 are SGHRS and YFSETQ. The CDR3 has 18 residues. The CDR3 nucleotides are TGCGCCAGCAGCTTGTTAATTGCCGGGACAGTGAACACCGGGGAGCTGTTTTTT. Translated: CASSLLIAGTVNTGELFF.

The chain is built from TRBV18 and TRBJ2-3; D remains ambiguous. The CDR3 is made up of 11 amino acids. Germline V gene sequence: CDR1 KGHSH, CDR2 LQKENI. V lost 2 bases and J lost 4, with 1 base in between. This CDR3 is CASSPADTQYF. CDR3 DNA: TGTGCCAGCTCACCAGCAGATACGCAGTATTTT.

The chain links TRBV4-1 to TRBJ1-6; D might be TRBD1 (5 bases). Germline CDR1 reads MGHRA; CDR2 reads YSYEKL. The CDR3 contains 15 residues. Between the trimmed V and J ends, which lost 4 bases and 6 bases, there was a span of 13 bases. CDR3 region: CASSPQGRGNSPLHF. The CDR3 bases are TGCGCCAGCAGCCCTCAGGGACGTGGTAATTCACCCCTCCACTTT.

Details on this clone: At the DNA level, this CDR3 is encoded by other sequences in the same sample as well. This chain connects TRBV30 to TRBJ2-3, with D tentatively TRBD1 or TRBD2 (6 bases each). CDR3 length equals 14 residues. Germline V gene lookup returns CDR1 GTSNPN and CDR2 SVGIG (reference sequence). The V and J ends lost 0 bases and 2 bases respectively, with 9 bases between them. The CDR3 protein is CAWSVGGTTDTQYF. In nucleotides, the CDR3 is TGTGCCTGGAGTGTAGGGGGGACCACAGATACGCAGTATTTT.

J is TRBJ1-6 and V is TRBV11-2; tentatively, D is TRBD1 (5 bases). The CDR3 is made up of 17 amino acids. Trimming shortened V by 3 bases and J by 10 bases, and 22 bases separated the two germline ends. Germline assignment: CDR1 SGHAT and CDR2 FQNNGV. The CDR3 sequence: CASSFRHGQGYVSPLHF. CDR3 bases: TGTGCCAGCAGCTTCCGTCATGGTCAGGGTTACGTCTCACCCCTCCACTTT. The full variable domain, completed using reference TRBV11-2 and TRBJ1-6, is EAGVAQSPRYKIIEKRQSVAFWCNPISGHATLYWYQQILGQGPKLLIQFQNNGVVDDSQLPKDRFSAERLKGVDSTLKIQPAKLEDSAVYLCASSFRHGQGYVSPLHFGNGTRLTVT.

The chain combines TRBV7-3 with TRBJ2-5; TRBD2 is a possible D gene (6 bases). Trimming cost V 0 bases and J 9 bases, with 11 bases left between them. Germline CDR1 SGHTA, CDR2 FQGTGA. The CDR3 is 13 residues long. The CDR3 DNA reads as TGTGCCAGCAGCTTAACGGAGGGTAGGGCCCAGTACTTC. It yields the protein CASSLTEGRAQYF.

This chain uses TRBV4-1 with TRBJ2-7; D is possibly TRBD1 or TRBD2 (5 bases each). The V gene's germline CDR1 is MGHRA and CDR2 YSYEKL. The CDR3 sequence is 13 residues long. The V end lost 1 base, the J end lost 3 bases, and 7 bases lay between the germline ends. The chain's CDR3 is CASSQGDGYEQYF. CDR3 DNA sequence: TGCGCCAGCAGCCAAGGGGACGGCTACGAGCAGTACTTC.

The chain recombines TRBV19 with TRBJ1-6; D gene ambiguous. CDR1 is LNHDA and CDR2 is SQIVND in the germline V gene (reference sequence). The germline V and J ends were trimmed by 3 bases and 7 bases, with 4 bases remaining between them. The CDR3 covers 12 residues. CDR3 in amino acids: CASSMWNSPLHF. The CDR3 nucleotides are TGTGCCAGTAGTATGTGGAATTCACCCCTCCACTTT.

The genes are TRBV16 and TRBJ1-5, with a possible D match to TRBD1 (5 bases). The CDR3 is made up of 16 amino acids. Germline CDR1 KGHSY, CDR2 FQNENV. V was shortened by 0 bases and J by 4 bases, with 13 bases between the two germline ends. CDR3 nucleotides: TGTGCCAGCAGCCAATCTTGGCAGGGCGCAAATCAGCCCCAGCATTTT. This gives the protein CASSQSWQGANQPQHF.

Comments on this clone: Distinct nucleotide sequences in the sample also encode this CDR3. The chain employs TRBV18 and TRBJ2-5; D is undetermined. The CDR3 covers 11 residues. Germline V gene lookup returns CDR1 KGHSH and CDR2 LQKENI. The ends were cut back, 6 bases at V and 5 bases at J, with 7 bases in the middle. CDR3 in amino acids: CASSLRETQYF. The CDR3 coding sequence is TGTGCCAGCTCCCTTAGGGAGACCCAGTACTTC.

This chain links TRBV7-6 with TRBJ2-1; TRBD1 or TRBD2 may be the D gene (5 bases each). The CDR3 covers 14 residues. Germline values: CDR1 SGHVS, CDR2 FNYEAQ. V dropped 5 bases and J dropped 6 bases, with 14 bases sitting between them. CDR3 sequence reads: CASSLRRGGNEQFF. CDR3 nucleotides: TGTGCCAGCAGCCTCCGGCGTGGGGGCAATGAGCAGTTCTTC.